The T cell receptor beta chain under discussion was sequenced for a study of PD-L1 blockade in urothelial cancer. Across the whole study: The study started patients on atezolizumab around 2014, giving 1,200 mg intravenously every 3 weeks. After treatment start, blood was analyzed at 3 weeks (second dose) and at 6 weeks.

Germline V gene sequence: CDR1 MGHRA, CDR2 YSYEKL. With 4 bases removed from V and 7 bases from J, the gap between germline ends came to 11 bases. The CDR3 covers 14 residues. Time point indicated: peripheral blood 6 weeks after treatment start. Each patient presented with locally advanced or metastatic urothelial carcinoma. Clones were read by immunoSEQ multiplex PCR, and TCRdb kept only the in-frame ones, dropping some. The data show under 150,000 clones, more than 85% seen once. The chain has TRBV4-1 and TRBJ1-6; no clear D. This specimen consisted of PBMCs, obtained around atezolizumab (anti-PD-L1) treatment. The TCR sequence derives from a man aged 60 to 69 with urothelial cancer. DNA for the CDR3: TGCGCCAGCAGCCTTCCAGGAGGAAATTCACCCCTCCACTTT. Its protein product is CASSLPGGNSPLHF.